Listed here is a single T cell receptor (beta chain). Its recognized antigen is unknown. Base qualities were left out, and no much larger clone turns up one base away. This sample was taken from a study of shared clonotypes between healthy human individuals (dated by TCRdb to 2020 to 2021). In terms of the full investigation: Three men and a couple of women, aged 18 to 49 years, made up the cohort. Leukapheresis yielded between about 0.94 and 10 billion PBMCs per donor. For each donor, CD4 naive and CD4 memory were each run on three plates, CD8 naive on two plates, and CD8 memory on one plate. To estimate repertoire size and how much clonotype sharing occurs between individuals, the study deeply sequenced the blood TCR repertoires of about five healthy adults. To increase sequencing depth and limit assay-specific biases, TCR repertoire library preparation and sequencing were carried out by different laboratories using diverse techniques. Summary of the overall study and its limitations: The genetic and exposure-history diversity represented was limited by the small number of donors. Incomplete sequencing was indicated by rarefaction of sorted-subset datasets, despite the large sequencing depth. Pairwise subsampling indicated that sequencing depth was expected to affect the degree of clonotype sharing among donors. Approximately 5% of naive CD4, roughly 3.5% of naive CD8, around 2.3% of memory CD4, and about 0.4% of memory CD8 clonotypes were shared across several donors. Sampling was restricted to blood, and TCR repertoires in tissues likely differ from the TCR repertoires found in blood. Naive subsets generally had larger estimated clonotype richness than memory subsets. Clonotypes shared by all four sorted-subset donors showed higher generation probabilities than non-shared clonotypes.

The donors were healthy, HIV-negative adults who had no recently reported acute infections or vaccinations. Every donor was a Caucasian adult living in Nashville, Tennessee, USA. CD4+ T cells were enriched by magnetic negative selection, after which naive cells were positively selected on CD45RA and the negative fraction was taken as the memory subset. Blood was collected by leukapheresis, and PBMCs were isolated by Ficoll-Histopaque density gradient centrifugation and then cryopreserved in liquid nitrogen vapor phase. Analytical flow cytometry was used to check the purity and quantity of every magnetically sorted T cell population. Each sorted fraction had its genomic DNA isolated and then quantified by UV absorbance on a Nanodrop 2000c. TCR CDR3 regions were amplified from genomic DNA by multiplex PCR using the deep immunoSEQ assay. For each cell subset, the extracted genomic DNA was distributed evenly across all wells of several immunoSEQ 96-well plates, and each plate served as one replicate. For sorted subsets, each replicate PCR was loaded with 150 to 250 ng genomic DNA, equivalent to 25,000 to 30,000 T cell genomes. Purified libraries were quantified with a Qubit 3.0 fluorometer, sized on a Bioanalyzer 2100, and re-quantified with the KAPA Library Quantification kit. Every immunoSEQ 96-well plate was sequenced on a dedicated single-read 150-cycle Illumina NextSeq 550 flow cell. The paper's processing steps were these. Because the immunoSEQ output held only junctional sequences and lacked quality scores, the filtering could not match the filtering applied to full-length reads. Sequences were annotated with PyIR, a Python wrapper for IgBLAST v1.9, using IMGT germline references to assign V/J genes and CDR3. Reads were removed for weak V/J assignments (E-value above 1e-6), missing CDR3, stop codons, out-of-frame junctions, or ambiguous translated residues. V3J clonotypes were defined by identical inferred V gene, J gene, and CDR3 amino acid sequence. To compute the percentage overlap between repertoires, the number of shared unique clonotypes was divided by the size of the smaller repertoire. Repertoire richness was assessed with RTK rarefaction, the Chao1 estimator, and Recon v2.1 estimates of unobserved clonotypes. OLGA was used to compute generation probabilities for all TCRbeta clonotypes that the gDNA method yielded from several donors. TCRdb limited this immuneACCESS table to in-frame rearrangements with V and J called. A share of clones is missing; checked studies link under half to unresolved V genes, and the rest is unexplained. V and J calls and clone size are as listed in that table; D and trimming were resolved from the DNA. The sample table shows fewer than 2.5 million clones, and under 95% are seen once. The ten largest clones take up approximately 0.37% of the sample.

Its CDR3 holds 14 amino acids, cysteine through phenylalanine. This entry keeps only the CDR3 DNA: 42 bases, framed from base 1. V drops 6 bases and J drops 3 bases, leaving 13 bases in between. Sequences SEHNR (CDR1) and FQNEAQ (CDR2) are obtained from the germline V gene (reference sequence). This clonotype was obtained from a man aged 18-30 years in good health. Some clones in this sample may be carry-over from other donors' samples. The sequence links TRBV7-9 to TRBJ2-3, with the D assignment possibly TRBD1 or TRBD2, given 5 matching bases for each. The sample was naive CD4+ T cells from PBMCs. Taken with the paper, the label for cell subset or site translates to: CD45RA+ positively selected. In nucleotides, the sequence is TGTGCCAGCAGTCTTGGGACGCAGACAGATACGCAGTATTTT. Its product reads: CASSLGTQTDTQYF.